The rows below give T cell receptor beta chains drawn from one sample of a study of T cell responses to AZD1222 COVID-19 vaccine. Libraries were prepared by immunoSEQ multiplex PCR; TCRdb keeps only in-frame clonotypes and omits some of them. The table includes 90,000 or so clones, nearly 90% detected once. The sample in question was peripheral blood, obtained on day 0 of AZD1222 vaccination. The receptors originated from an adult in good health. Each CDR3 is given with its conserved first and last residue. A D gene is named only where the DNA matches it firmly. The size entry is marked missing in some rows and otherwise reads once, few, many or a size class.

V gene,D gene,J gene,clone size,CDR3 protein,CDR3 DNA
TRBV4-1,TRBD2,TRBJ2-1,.,CASSQEEREGQQFF,TGCGCCAGCAGCCAAGAAGAGCGGGAGGGCCAACAGTTCTTC
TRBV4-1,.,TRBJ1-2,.,CASSGGGGYGYTF,TGCGCCAGCAGCGGTGGGGGGGGCTATGGCTACACCTTC
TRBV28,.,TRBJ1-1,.,CASSLSGQTPNTEAFF,TGTGCCAGCAGTTTATCGGGACAAACTCCGAACACTGAAGCTTTCTTT
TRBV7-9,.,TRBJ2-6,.,CASSSSGANVLTF,TGTGCCAGCAGCTCCTCTGGGGCCAACGTCCTGACTTTC
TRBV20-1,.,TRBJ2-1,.,CSASIRLGNEQFF,TGCAGTGCTAGTATAAGGCTTGGCAATGAGCAGTTCTTC
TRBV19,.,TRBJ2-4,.,CASSIYTKNIQYF,TGTGCCAGTAGTATATATACCAAAAACATTCAGTACTTC
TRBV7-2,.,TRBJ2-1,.,CASSSASPMEQFF,TGTGCCAGCAGCTCTGCCTCACCGATGGAGCAGTTCTTC
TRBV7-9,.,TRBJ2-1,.,CASSPQWASSYNEQFF,TGTGCCAGCAGCCCTCAATGGGCTAGCTCCTACAATGAGCAGTTCTTC
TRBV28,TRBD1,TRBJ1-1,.,CASPPPGTGSYTEAFF,TGTGCCAGCCCTCCACCCGGGACAGGGTCGTATACTGAAGCTTTCTTT
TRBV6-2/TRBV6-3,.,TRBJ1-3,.,CASSYSAGSTIYF,TGTGCCAGCAGTTACTCCGCAGGGAGCACCATATATTTT
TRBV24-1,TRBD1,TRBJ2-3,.,CATSDPGQGTDTQYF,TGTGCCACCAGTGACCCAGGACAGGGCACAGATACGCAGTATTTT
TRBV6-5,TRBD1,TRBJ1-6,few,CASTLTGMLNSPLHF,TGTGCCAGCACCCTGACAGGGATGTTGAATTCACCCCTCCACTTT
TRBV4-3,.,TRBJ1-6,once,CASSQGGGIESPLHF,TGCGCCAGCAGCCAAGGCGGGGGTATCGAATCACCCCTCCACTTT
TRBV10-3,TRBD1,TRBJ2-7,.,CAISTGQGTYEQYF,TGTGCCATCAGTACGGGACAGGGGACCTACGAGCAGTACTTC
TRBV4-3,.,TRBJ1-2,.,CASSPQGQRRYGYTF,TGCGCCAGCAGCCCTCAAGGACAGCGGCGATATGGCTACACCTTC
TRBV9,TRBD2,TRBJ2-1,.,CASSVTSGGGNEQFF,TGTGCCAGCAGCGTCACTAGCGGGGGAGGGAATGAGCAGTTCTTC
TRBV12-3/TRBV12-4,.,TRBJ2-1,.,CASSRFRDNEQFF,TGTGCCAGCAGCCGTTTTAGGGACAATGAGCAGTTCTTC
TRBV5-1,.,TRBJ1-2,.,CASSLRAPNYGYTF,TGCGCCAGCAGCTTACGGGCCCCTAACTATGGCTACACCTTC
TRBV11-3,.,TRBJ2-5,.,CASSLEGTPGETQYF,TGTGCCAGCAGCTTAGAGGGCACTCCCGGGGAGACCCAGTACTTC
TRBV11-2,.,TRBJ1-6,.,CASSFERNSPLHF,TGTGCCAGCAGCTTTGAGAGAAATTCACCCCTCCACTTT
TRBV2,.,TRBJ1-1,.,CASAAQGNTEAFF,TGTGCCAGCGCCGCACAGGGGAACACTGAAGCTTTCTTT
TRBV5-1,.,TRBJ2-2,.,CASSPTFGSSGELFF,TGCGCCAGCAGCCCGACGTTTGGTTCTTCCGGGGAGCTGTTTTTT
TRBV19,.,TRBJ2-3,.,CASSIASDTQYF,TGTGCCAGTAGTATAGCATCCGATACGCAGTATTTT
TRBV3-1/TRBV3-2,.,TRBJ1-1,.,CASNHGGLITEAFF,TGTGCCAGCAACCACGGGGGACTGATCACTGAAGCTTTCTTT
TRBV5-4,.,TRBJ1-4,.,CASSLGQTNEKLFF,TGTGCCAGCAGCTTGGGACAGACTAATGAAAAACTGTTTTTT
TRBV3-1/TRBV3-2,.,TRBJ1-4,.,CASSPGHNEKLFF,TGTGCCAGCAGCCCGGGCCATAATGAAAAACTGTTTTTT
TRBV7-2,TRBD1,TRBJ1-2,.,CASSSRGQYGYTF,TGTGCCAGCAGCTCCAGGGGGCAATATGGCTACACCTTC
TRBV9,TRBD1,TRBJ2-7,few,CASSVEGTALSYEQYF,TGTGCCAGCAGCGTAGAAGGGACAGCTCTCAGCTACGAGCAGTACTTC
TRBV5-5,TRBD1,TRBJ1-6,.,CASSVQGSDSPLHF,TGTGCCAGCAGCGTACAGGGGTCGGATTCACCCCTCCACTTT
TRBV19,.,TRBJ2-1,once,CATRYRVSPYNEQFF,TGTGCCACCCGTTACAGGGTAAGCCCCTACAATGAGCAGTTCTTC
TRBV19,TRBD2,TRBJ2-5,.,CASSIVSAGGRETQYF,TGTGCCAGTAGTATAGTGTCGGCGGGAGGGCGGGAGACCCAGTACTTC
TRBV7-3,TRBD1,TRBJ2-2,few,CASSFTGGTDTGELFF,TGTGCCAGCAGCTTCACAGGGGGCACGGACACCGGGGAGCTGTTTTTT
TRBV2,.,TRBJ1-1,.,CASVRQAINTEAFF,TGTGCCAGCGTTAGACAGGCGATAAACACTGAAGCTTTCTTT
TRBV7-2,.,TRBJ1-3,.,CASSDSRAGGNTIYF,TGTGCCAGCAGCGATAGCAGGGCAGGGGGAAACACCATATATTTT
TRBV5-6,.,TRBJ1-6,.,CASSTGPYVDNSPLHF,TGTGCCAGCAGCACTGGACCTTATGTAGATAATTCACCCCTCCACTTT
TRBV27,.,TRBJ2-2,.,CASYSLTSTGELFF,TGTGCCAGCTACTCCCTCACTTCCACCGGGGAGCTGTTTTTT
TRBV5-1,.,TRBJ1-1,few,CASSFGQAVGTEAFF,TGCGCCAGCAGCTTTGGGCAGGCGGTGGGTACTGAAGCTTTCTTT
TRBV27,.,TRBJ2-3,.,CASTEQAGWGDTQYF,TGTGCCAGCACCGAACAGGCAGGGTGGGGGGATACGCAGTATTTT
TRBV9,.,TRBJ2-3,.,CASSDPIDTQYF,TGTGCCAGCAGCGACCCCATAGATACGCAGTATTTT
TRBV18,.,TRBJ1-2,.,CASSPGAESLRGYGYTF,TGTGCCAGCTCACCGGGCGCCGAGAGTCTCCGGGGGTATGGCTACACCTTC
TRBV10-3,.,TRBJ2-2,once,CAISPGRVELFF,TGTGCCATCAGCCCAGGGCGTGTGGAGCTGTTTTTT
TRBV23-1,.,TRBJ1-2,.,CASSQSTEAGSGYTF,TGCGCCAGCAGTCAATCCACGGAGGCGGGGAGTGGCTACACCTTC
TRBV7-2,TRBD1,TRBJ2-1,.,CASSLGQGAPEQFF,TGTGCCAGCAGCTTGGGACAGGGAGCTCCTGAGCAGTTCTTC
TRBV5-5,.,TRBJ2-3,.,CASSPGLWDTQYF,TGTGCCAGCAGCCCGGGCCTATGGGATACGCAGTATTTT
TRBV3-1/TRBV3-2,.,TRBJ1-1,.,CASSPTEINTEAFF,TGTGCCAGCAGCCCAACAGAAATTAACACTGAAGCTTTCTTT
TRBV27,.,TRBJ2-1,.,CASSLRRDARQQFF,TGTGCCAGCAGTTTAAGGCGGGATGCCCGCCAGCAGTTCTTC
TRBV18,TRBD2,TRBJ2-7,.,CASSPFRSGSSYEQYF,TGTGCCAGCTCACCCTTTAGGAGCGGGAGCTCCTACGAGCAGTACTTC
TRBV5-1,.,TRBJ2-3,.,CASSTYGVSTDTQYF,TGCGCCAGCAGCACATACGGGGTCAGCACAGATACGCAGTATTTT
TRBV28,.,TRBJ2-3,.,CASTRGSSTDTQYF,TGTGCCAGCACACGGGGCAGTAGCACAGATACGCAGTATTTT
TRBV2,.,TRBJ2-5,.,CASSEGGTVVETQYF,TGTGCCAGCAGTGAGGGGGGGACAGTGGTTGAGACCCAGTACTTC
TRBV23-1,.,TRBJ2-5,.,CASSQCEIRLETQYF,TGCGCCAGCAGTCAATGCGAGATCCGGTTGGAGACCCAGTACTTC
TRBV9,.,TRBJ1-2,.,CASSSRGGVFYGYTF,TGTGCCAGCAGCTCCCGCGGGGGCGTTTTCTATGGCTACACCTTC
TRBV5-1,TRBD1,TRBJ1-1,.,CASSLSDRDTEAFF,TGCGCCAGCAGCTTATCGGACAGGGACACTGAAGCTTTCTTT